This TCR beta chain was observed in a study of Ad26.COV2.S vaccination and SARS-CoV-2 variants. Background on the study: Participant was drawn from the COV1001 Ad26.COV2.S trial arm. Intramuscular Ad26.COV2.S doses were given once or twice, 56 days apart. The study's findings and limits: Breadth of non-spike TCRs did not differ between vaccinees and placebo recipients.

Treatment reported: 15 to 20 received Ad26.COV2.S at low or high dose, single or two shots; 5 received placebo; per-sample allocation not given. Samples were taken on day 63 after the first vaccine or placebo injection. As concerns this clone: Its antigen remains unknown.

TCRdb keeps only in-frame clones here, not all; method: immunoSEQ multiplex PCR. The sample holds around 450,000 clones, around 89% seen once. This sample comprised peripheral blood, obtained in a trial of Ad26.COV2.S vaccine versus placebo. The clonotype was recovered from a person between 18 and 59 years old who received the Ad26.COV2.S COVID-19 vaccine or a placebo.

The CDR3 region is CASSVGGDGTSGNTIYF. CDR3 coding DNA: TGCGCCAGCAGCGTCGGAGGGGACGGCACCTCTGGAAACACCATATATTTT. V is TRBV5-1 and J is TRBJ1-3; D may be TRBD1 (5 bases). The germline V and J ends were trimmed by 4 bases and 0 bases, with 17 bases remaining between them. This CDR3 has 17 amino acids. Germline V gene lookup returns CDR1 SGHRS and CDR2 YFSETQ.